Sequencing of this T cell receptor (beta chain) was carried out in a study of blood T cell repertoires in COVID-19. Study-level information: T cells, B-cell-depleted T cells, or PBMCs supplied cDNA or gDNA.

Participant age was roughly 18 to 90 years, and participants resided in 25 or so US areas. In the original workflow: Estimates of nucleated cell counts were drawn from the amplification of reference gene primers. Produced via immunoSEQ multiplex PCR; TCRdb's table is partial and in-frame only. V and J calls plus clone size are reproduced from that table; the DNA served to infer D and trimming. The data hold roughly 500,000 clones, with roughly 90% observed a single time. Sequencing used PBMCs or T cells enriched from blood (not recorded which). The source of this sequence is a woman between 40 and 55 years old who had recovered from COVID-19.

The CDR3 coding sequence is TGTGCCAGCAGTGATTGGAAGGGGGCCGGGTACAATGAGCAGTTCTTC. Translation: CASSDWKGAGYNEQFF. The chain has TRBV6-4 and TRBJ2-1; 7 nucleotides agree with TRBD1. Germline trimming cut 3 bases from V and 4 bases from J; bases unmatched to any gene: 9. This CDR3 spans 16 amino acids. Per the germline V gene, CDR1 is MRHNA and CDR2 is SNTAGT.